This T cell receptor beta chain comes out of a study of early T cells in non-severe SARS-CoV-2 infection. This CDR3 has 13 amino acids. Germline values: CDR1 MNHEY, CDR2 SVGEGT. V lost 4 bases, J lost 2 bases, and 9 bases lay in between. TCRdb reprocessed the 5' RACE reads with MiXCR, giving one entry per CDR3 protein. The sample holds about 60,000 distinct CDR3 sequences, over 10% seen once. The rearrangement joins TRBV6-2 or TRBV6-3 to TRBJ2-7, with D perhaps given as TRBD1 or TRBD2 (5 bases each). The clonotype originates from an adult who was a healthcare worker with PCR-confirmed SARS-CoV-2 infection or an uninfected control (not recorded which). Sequencing used whole blood. CDR3 loop: CASSSGTPYEQYF. For the CDR3, the DNA is TGTGCCAGCAGTTCCGGGACGCCCTACGAGCAGTACTTC.